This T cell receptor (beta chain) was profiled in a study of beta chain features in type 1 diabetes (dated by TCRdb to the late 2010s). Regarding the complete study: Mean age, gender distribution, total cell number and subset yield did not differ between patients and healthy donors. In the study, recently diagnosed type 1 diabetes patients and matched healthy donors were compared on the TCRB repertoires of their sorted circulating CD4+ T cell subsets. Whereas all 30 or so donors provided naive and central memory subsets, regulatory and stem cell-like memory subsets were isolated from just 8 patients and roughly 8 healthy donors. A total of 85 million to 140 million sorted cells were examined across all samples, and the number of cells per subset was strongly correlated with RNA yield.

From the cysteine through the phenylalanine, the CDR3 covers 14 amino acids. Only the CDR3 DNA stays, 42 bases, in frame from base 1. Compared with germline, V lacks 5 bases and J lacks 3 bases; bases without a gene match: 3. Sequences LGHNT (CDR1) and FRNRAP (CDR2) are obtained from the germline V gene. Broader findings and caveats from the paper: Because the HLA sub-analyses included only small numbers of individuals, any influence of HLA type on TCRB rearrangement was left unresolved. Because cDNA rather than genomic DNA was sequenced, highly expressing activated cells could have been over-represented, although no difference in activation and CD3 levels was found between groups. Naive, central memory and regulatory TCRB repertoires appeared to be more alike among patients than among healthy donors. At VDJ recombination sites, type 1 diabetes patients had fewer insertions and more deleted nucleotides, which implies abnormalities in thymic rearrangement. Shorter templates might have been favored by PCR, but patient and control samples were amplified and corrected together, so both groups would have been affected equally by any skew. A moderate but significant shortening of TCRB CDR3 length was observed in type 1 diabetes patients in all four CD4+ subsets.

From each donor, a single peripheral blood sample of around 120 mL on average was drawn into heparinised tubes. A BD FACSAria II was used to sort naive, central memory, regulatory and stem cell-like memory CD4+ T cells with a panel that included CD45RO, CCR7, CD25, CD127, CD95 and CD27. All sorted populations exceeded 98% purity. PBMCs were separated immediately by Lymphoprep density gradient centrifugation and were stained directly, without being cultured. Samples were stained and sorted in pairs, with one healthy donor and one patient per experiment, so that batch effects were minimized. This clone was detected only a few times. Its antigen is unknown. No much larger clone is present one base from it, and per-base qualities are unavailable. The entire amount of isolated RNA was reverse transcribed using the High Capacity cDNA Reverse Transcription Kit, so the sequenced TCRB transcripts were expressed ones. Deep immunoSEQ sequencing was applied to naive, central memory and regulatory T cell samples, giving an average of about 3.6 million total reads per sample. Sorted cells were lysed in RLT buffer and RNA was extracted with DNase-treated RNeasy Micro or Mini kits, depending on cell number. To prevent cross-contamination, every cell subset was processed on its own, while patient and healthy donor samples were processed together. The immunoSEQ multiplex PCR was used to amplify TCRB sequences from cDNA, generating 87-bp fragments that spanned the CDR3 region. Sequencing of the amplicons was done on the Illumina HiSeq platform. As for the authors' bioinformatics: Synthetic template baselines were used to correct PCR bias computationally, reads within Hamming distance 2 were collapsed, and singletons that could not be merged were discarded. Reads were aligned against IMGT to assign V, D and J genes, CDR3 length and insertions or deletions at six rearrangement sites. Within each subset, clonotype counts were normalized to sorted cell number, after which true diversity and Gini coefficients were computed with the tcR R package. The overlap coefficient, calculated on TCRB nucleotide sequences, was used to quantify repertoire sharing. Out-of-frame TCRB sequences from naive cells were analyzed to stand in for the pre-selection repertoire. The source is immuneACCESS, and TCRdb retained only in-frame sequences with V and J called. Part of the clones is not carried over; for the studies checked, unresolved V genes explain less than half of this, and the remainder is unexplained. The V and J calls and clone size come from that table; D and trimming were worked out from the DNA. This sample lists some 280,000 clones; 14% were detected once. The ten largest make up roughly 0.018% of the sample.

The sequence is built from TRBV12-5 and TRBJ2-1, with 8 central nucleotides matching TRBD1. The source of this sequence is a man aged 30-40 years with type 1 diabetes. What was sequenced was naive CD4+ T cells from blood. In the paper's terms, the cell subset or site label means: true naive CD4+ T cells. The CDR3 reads CASGRTGFYNEQFF. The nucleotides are TGTGCTAGTGGTCGGACAGGGTTCTACAATGAGCAGTTCTTC.